The present TCR beta chain was sequenced within a study of T cell repertoires in cytomegalovirus infection. Study-wide background: From public TCR beta signatures came an indication of both CMV infection and matching HLA type.

Deletions cut 5 bases from V and 5 bases from J, with 18 bases between. Germline V lookup: CDR1 SGHTA, CDR2 FQGTGA. The CDR3 spans 15 residues. From the reads, TCRdb called clonotypes with MiXCR, one entry per CDR3 protein. The table includes around 320,000 distinct CDR3 sequences, around 9.5% detected once. In this sample, this clonotype turned up a few times. The J gene is TRBJ2-5, the V gene TRBV7-3, with a tentative D call TRBD1 (5 bases). This sequence originates from a human donor in good health (CMV status not recorded). Some clones in this sample may be carry-over from other donors' samples. Material: PBMCs. This CDR3 reads CASSLSRTPGETQYF. The CDR3 coding sequence is TGTGCCAGCAGCCTCTCTCGGACCCCAGGGGAGACCCAGTACTTC.